This paragraph covers one T cell receptor (beta chain) sequence. Its antigen is not identified. This entry is derived from a study of T cell responses to AZD1222 COVID-19 vaccine. Study-wide results and limits: Two AZD1222 doses significantly raised spike-specific TCR breadth and depth over controls.

TCRdb's table, derived via immunoSEQ multiplex PCR, lists solely in-frame clones and lacks some. The sample carries around 220,000 clones, about 94% recorded once. Germline V gene sequence: CDR1 LGHDT, CDR2 YNNKEL (reference sequence). V was trimmed by 0 bases and J by 1 base, leaving 15 bases between them. This CDR3 is built from 17 residues. The chain employs TRBV3-1 (or the pseudogene TRBV3-2) and TRBJ1-2; D perhaps matches TRBD1 (5 bases). This clonotype was sampled from an adult who received the MenACWY meningococcal vaccine as a control. The sequencing used peripheral blood, collected 28 days after the second dose of the MenACWY control vaccine. The CDR3 bases are TGTGCCAGCAGCCAAGATCAGGGACTCCCGGTTAACTATGGCTACACCTTC. Its translation is CASSQDQGLPVNYGYTF.